This T cell receptor (beta chain) stems from a study of blood T cells in healthy people across ages. The authors ran a second PCR of roughly 6 to 12 cycles using a sample-barcoded 5' primer and a J-beta primer mix. TCRdb reanalysed the 5' RACE reads using MiXCR and keeps one entry per CDR3 protein. The table includes 750,000 or so distinct CDR3 sequences, 25% detected once. Separately, the same data were catalogued under a study of T cells of mothers and their children.

The source material was blood. This receptor was taken from a boy younger than 18 in good health.

The DNA for the CDR3 is TGTGCCAGCAGATCCCTAGACGACACTGAAGCTTTCTTT. It is translated as CASRSLDDTEAFF. The chain couples TRBV7-9 to TRBJ1-1; D is undetermined. This CDR3 region has 13 residues. The germline CDR1 and CDR2 sequences are SEHNR and FQNEAQ (reference sequence). Trimming pared 6 bases from V and 3 bases from J, leaving 11 bases between.